This T cell receptor beta chain comes out of a study of blood T cell repertoires in COVID-19. Study at large: Some COVID-19 samples were acute and others convalescent; all came from the United States, Italy and Spain. The analysed material was cDNA or gDNA that came from T cells, B-cell-depleted T cells, or PBMCs.

In the authors' workflow: Reference gene primers were amplified, and this amplification served to estimate nucleated cell counts. Profiling relied on immunoSEQ multiplex PCR, and the TCRdb table lists in-frame clones only, not all of them. Clone size and the V and J calls come from that table; the DNA yielded D and trimming. This sample has 70,000 or so clones; approximately 85% occur once, and the top ten carry 2.5% to 3.5%. This clone has only a few counts. CDR3 length: 16 amino acids. The V gene is TRBV21-1, the J gene TRBJ2-7; the table's TRBD1 call for D was not verified on the DNA. TRBV21-1 is marked as a pseudogene. Material for sequencing was peripheral blood. This TCR derives from a man older than 75 with acute or convalescent COVID-19. CDR3 amino acids: CASSKLRGEGAYEQYF. In DNA form, the CDR3 reads TGTGCCAGCAGCAAACTGCGCGGAGAGGGGGCCTACGAGCAGTACTTC.